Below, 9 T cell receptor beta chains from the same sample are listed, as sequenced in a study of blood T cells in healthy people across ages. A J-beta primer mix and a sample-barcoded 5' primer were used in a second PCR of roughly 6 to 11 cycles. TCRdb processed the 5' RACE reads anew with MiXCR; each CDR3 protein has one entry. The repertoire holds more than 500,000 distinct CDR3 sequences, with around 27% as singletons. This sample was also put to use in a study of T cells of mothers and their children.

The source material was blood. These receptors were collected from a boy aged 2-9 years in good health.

The CDR3 reads CASSSGPTNTGELFF. DNA of the CDR3: TGTGCCAGCAGCTCGGGCCCCACGAACACCGGGGAGCTGTTTTTT. This chain uses TRBV9 with TRBJ2-2; D gene ambiguous. Trimming took 4 bases from V and 0 from J, leaving 10 bases between them. The CDR3 contains 15 residues. Germline V lookup: CDR1 SGDLS, CDR2 YYNGEE. The full variable domain, its missing parts supplied by reference TRBV9 and TRBJ2-2, is DSGVTQTPKHLITATGQRVTLRCSPRSGDLSVYWYQQSLDQGLQFLIQYYNGEERAKGNILERFSAQQFPDLHSELNLSSLELGDSALYFCASSSGPTNTGELFFGEGSRLTVL.

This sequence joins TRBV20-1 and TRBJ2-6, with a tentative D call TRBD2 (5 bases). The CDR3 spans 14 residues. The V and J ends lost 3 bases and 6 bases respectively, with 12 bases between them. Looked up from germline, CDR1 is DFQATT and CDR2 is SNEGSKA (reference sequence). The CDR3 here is CSARAPGSANVLTF. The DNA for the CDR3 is TGCAGTGCTAGGGCACCGGGATCGGCCAACGTCCTGACTTTC.

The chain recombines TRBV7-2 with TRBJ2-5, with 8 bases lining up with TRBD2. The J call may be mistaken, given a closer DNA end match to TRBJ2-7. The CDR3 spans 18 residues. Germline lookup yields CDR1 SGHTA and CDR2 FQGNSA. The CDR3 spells CASSLDPSGFLSSYEQYF. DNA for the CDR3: TGTGCCAGCAGCTTAGATCCTAGCGGGTTCCTCAGCTCCTACGAGCAGTACTTC.

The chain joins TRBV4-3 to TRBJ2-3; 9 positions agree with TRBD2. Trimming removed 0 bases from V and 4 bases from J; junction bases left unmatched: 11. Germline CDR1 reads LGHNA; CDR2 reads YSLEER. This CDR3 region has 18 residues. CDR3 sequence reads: CASSQDPTAGGGADTQYF. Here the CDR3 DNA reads TGCGCCAGCAGCCAAGATCCGACAGCGGGGGGAGGGGCAGATACGCAGTATTTT.

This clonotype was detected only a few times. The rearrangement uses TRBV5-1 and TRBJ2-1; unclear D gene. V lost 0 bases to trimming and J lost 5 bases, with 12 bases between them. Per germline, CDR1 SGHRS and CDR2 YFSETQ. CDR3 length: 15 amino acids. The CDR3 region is CASSLAQTADNEQFF. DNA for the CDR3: TGCGCCAGCAGCTTGGCCCAAACCGCCGACAATGAGCAGTTCTTC. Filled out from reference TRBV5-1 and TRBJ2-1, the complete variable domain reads KAGVTQTPRYLIKTRGQQVTLSCSPISGHRSVSWYQQTPGQGLQFLFEYFSETQRNKGNFPGRFSGRQFSNSRSEMNVSTLELGDSALYLCASSLAQTADNEQFFGPGTRLTVL.

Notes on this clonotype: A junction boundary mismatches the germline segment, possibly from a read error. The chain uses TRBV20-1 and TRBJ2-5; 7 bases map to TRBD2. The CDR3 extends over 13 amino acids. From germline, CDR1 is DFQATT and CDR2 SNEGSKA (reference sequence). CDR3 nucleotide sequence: TGCAGTGCTAGGAGTCTAGCGGATTACGAGCAGTGCTTC. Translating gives CSARSLADYEQCF.

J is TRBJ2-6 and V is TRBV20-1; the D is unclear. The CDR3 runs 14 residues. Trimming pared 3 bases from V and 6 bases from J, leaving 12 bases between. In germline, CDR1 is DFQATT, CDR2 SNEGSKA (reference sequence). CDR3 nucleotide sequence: TGCAGTGCTAGGGCAGCAGCTGAGGCCAACGTCCTGACTTTC. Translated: CSARAAAEANVLTF.

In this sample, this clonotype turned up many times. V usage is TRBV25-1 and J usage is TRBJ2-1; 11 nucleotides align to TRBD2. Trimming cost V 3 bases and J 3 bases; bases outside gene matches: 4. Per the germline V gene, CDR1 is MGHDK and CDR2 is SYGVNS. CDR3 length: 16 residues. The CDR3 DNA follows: TGTGCCAGCAGTGACCTAGCGGGGGGCTTCTACAATGAGCAGTTCTTC. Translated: CASSDLAGGFYNEQFF.

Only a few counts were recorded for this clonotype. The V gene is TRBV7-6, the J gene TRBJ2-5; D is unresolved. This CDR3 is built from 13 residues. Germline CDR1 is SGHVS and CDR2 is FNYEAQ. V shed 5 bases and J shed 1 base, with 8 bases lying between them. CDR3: CASSLTIQETQYF. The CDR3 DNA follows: TGTGCCAGCAGCCTTACAATCCAAGAGACCCAGTACTTC.